The 6 T cell receptor beta chains listed next were all sequenced from one sample in a study of T-cell reconstitution after alpha-beta-depleted transplantation in children. Library preparation (for TCRbeta) was performed with unique molecular identifiers. Using its own MiXCR run on the PCR reads, TCRdb lists one record per CDR3 protein. The sample includes about 400,000 distinct CDR3 sequences, roughly 22% of them seen just once. The source material was PBMCs from the stem cell graft donor, sampled from the stem cell graft. All receptors come from a human donor who donated a stem cell graft to a child with acute myeloid leukemia.

Many counts were recorded for this clonotype. This chain connects TRBV20-1 to TRBJ2-5, with D unclear. The germline V and J ends were trimmed by 6 bases and 3 bases, with 5 bases remaining between them. Germline lookup yields CDR1 DFQATT and CDR2 SNEGSKA (reference sequence). The CDR3 is 10 residues long. The CDR3 DNA reads TGCAGTGCAAACAAAGAGACCCAGTACTTC. It encodes CSANKETQYF.

This clonotype was seen at least ten times. V usage is TRBV12-3 or TRBV12-4 and J usage is TRBJ2-1, with D possibly matching TRBD2 (6 bases). The CDR3 spans 15 residues. The ends were cut back, 7 bases at V and 3 bases at J, with 16 bases in the middle. CDR3 DNA sequence: TGTGCCAGCATCTTGGGGGGAGATTTCTACAATGAGCAGTTCTTC. It is translated as CASILGGDFYNEQFF.

The chain recombines TRBV5-6 with TRBJ1-1, with 11 bases matching TRBD1. This CDR3 is built from 16 residues. With V trimmed by 5 bases and J by 5 bases, 11 bases remained unmatched. Germline V CDR1 and CDR2: SGHDT, YYEEEE. As DNA, the CDR3 is TGTGCCAGCAGTTCCGGACAGGGGGCTCCGTGGACTGAAGCTTTCTTT. This gives the protein CASSSGQGAPWTEAFF.

This clonotype was detected ten times or more. This rearrangement joins TRBV29-1 to TRBJ2-7; D not resolved. Germline V gene lookup returns CDR1 SQVTM and CDR2 ANQGSEA. There are 13 residues in the CDR3. V lost 4 bases and J lost 0, with 10 bases in between. CDR3 loop: CSVVTRPSYEQYF. The CDR3 bases are TGCAGCGTTGTGACCAGACCCTCCTACGAGCAGTACTTC.

The chain employs TRBV21-1 and TRBJ2-7. TRBV21-1 is a pseudogene. The CDR3 covers 13 residues. CDR3 DNA: TGTGCCAGCAGCAAACTTTGCCAGCTCGAGCAGTACTTC. Amino acid sequence: CASSKLCQLEQYF.

The chain's CDR3 is CASSDSKEGPNTGELFF. In DNA form, the CDR3 reads TGTGCCAGCAGTGACTCGAAGGAAGGCCCGAACACCGGGGAGCTGTTTTTT. The chain is built from TRBV6-4 and TRBJ2-2; D not certain. CDR1 and CDR2 from the germline V gene are MRHNA and SNTAGT. V was shortened by 0 bases and J by 0 bases, with 11 bases between the two germline ends. The CDR3 is 17 residues long.